One and the same sample provided the 22 T cell receptor beta chains below, sequenced in a study of post-analysis software for immune sequencing data. Study-level findings and limits: A few TRBV segments occurring more often in patients than controls included TRBV5-6, TRBV5-1 and TRBV20-1.

Antigens for these TCRs are unknown. Unique molecular identifiers had been added to the TCR beta cDNA libraries. TCRdb reprocessed the PCR reads with MiXCR, giving one entry per CDR3 protein. The table shows about 400,000 distinct CDR3 sequences, with less than 40% occurring only once. The sample was blood. These receptors all come from a girl aged 10-17 years with multiple sclerosis.

The sample holds a few counts of this clonotype. The rearrangement joins TRBV10-3 to TRBJ2-5; TRBD2 aligns across 7 bases. The better agreement between TRBJ2-7 and the DNA end casts doubt on the J call. The germline V gene has CDR1 ENHRY and CDR2 SYGVKD. CDR3 length: 12 amino acids. The CDR3 sequence: CAISDGEGEQYF. The CDR3 DNA reads TGTGCCATCAGTGATGGGGAGGGCGAGCAGTACTTC.

This chain links TRBV7-9 with TRBJ2-7, with D possibly TRBD1 on 6 matching bases. Deletions cut 5 bases from V and 2 bases from J, with 13 bases between. The CDR3 covers 14 residues. CDR1 and CDR2 from the germline V gene are SEHNR and FQNEAQ (reference sequence). The CDR3 DNA sequence: TGTGCCAGCAGCCGTATGGGGGCAACCTACGAGCAGTACTTC. It translates to CASSRMGATYEQYF.

This clonotype showed up just a few times. This rearrangement joins TRBV7-6 to TRBJ2-7; 9 bases agree with TRBD1. After removal of 5 bases from V and 4 bases from J, the junction contained 6 bases not matched to a gene. This CDR3 spans 14 amino acids. CDR1 and CDR2 (germline): SGHVS, FNYEAQ. Here the CDR3 DNA reads TGTGCCAGCAGCAAAGGACAGGGGAGGTACGAGCAGTACTTC. It encodes CASSKGQGRYEQYF. Supplemented by reference TRBV7-6 and TRBJ2-7, the full variable domain reads GAGVSQSPRYKVTKRGQDVALRCDPISGHVSLYWYRQALGQGPEFLTYFNYEAQQDKSGLPNDRFSAERPEGSISTLTIQRTEQRDSAMYRCASSKGQGRYEQYFGPGTRLTVT.

This chain connects TRBV10-3 to TRBJ2-7; D may be TRBD1 (5 bases). Germline assignment: CDR1 ENHRY and CDR2 SYGVKD. This CDR3 contains 12 residues. The germline V and J ends were trimmed by 3 bases and 3 bases, with 6 bases remaining between them. CDR3 DNA sequence: TGTGCCATCAGTGAAGGGGACTACGAGCAGTACTTC. Amino acid sequence: CAISEGDYEQYF.

This clonotype appeared many times. The rearrangement uses TRBV5-5 and TRBJ1-5; D is unresolved. V shed 0 bases and J shed 3 bases, with 7 bases lying between them. The CDR3 length is 14 residues. CDR1 and CDR2 from the germline V gene are SGHKS and YYEKEE (reference sequence). The CDR3 protein is CASSLAADNQPQHF. The DNA of the CDR3 is TGTGCCAGCAGCTTGGCGGCAGACAATCAGCCCCAGCATTTT. Full variable domain (missing parts from reference TRBV5-5 and TRBJ1-5): DAGVTQSPTHLIKTRGQQVTLRCSPISGHKSVSWYQQVLGQGPQFIFQYYEKEERGRGNFPDRFSARQFPNYSSELNVNALLLGDSALYLCASSLAADNQPQHFGDGTRLSIL.

V gene TRBV15 combines with J gene TRBJ2-3; D is ambiguous. The CDR3 has 16 residues. Germline values: CDR1 LNHNV, CDR2 YYDKDF (reference sequence). Trimming removed 5 bases from V and 1 base from J, with 16 bases in between. The DNA for the CDR3 is TGTGCCACCAGCGCTGACTTAGGCCTACGCACAGATACGCAGTATTTT. Amino acids: CATSADLGLRTDTQYF.

J is TRBJ2-3 and V is TRBV9; 7 nucleotides align to TRBD2. V lost 0 bases, J lost 5 bases, and 6 bases stayed unmatched. CDR3 size: 15 residues. CDR1 is SGDLS and CDR2 is YYNGEE in the germline V gene. The CDR3 region has the DNA TGTGCCAGCAGCGTAGAGGGCGGGGGAGGAGATACGCAGTATTTT. It codes for CASSVEGGGGDTQYF.

This clonotype came up a few times. The genes are TRBV27 and TRBJ2-5; D is possibly TRBD1 or TRBD2 (5 bases each). Germline lookup yields CDR1 MNHEY and CDR2 SMNVEV (reference sequence). CDR3 length: 15 amino acids. Trimming left V 1 base short and J 7 bases short, with 16 bases between. The CDR3 DNA sequence: TGTGCCAGCAGTTTATTGGGGGAAAGGGTTGGGACCCAGTACTTC. Its protein product is CASSLLGERVGTQYF.

CDR3 protein: CASRGAGANVLTF. The CDR3 nucleotides read TGTGCCAGCAGGGGCGCTGGGGCCAACGTCCTGACTTTC. The gene calls are TRBV7-2 and TRBJ2-6, with D uncertain. Trimming left V 6 bases short and J 2 bases short, with 5 bases between. In germline, CDR1 is SGHTA, CDR2 FQGNSA. The CDR3 covers 13 residues.

This chain links TRBV14 with TRBJ2-1; D possibly uses TRBD1 or TRBD2 (5 bases each). CDR1 is SGHDN, CDR2 FVKESK, per germline. The CDR3 has 16 amino acids. Trimming left V 0 bases short and J 3 bases short, with 12 bases between. The CDR3 region has the DNA TGTGCCAGCAGCCAAGATCTGGGGGTAGGCTACAATGAGCAGTTCTTC. It codes for CASSQDLGVGYNEQFF.

This clonotype turned up a few times. J is TRBJ2-7 and V is TRBV14; D not resolved. Germline-derived CDR1 and CDR2 are SGHDN and FVKESK. V lost 0 bases and J lost 0, with 9 bases in between. The CDR3 spans 15 residues. The CDR3 sequence: CASSQEENDSYEQYF. The DNA of the CDR3 is TGTGCCAGCAGCCAAGAAGAGAACGACTCCTACGAGCAGTACTTC.

This chain joins TRBV12-3 or TRBV12-4 and TRBJ1-2; D gene uncertain. Trimming took 2 bases from V and 4 from J, leaving 11 bases between them. The length of the CDR3 is 14 residues. The CDR3 coding sequence is TGTGCCAGCAGTTTAAGGGTGCAGGCCTATGGCTACACCTTC. Translation gives CASSLRVQAYGYTF.

This clonotype turned up a few times. One end of the junction is discordant with germline, which a read error may explain. The J gene is TRBJ2-1, the V gene TRBV12-3 or TRBV12-4; D not certain. The CDR3 sequence is 13 residues long. CDR3 residues: CASSFDGYNEQFF. CDR3 nucleotide sequence: TGCGCCAGCAGCTTTGATGGATACAATGAGCAGTTCTTC.

The J gene is TRBJ2-1, the V gene TRBV4-3; the match to TRBD2 covers 7 bases. The germline gives CDR1 LGHNA, CDR2 YSLEER. The CDR3 runs to 15 residues. J gave up 8 bases and V 0 bases, and 7 bases lay outside the gene matches. As DNA, the CDR3 is TGCGCCAGCAGCCAAGATCGCGCGGGAGTCGATGAGCAGTTCTTC. Its translation is CASSQDRAGVDEQFF.

V and J are TRBV11-3 and TRBJ2-7; 10 bases map to TRBD1. This CDR3 has 15 residues. The V and J ends lost 1 base and 3 bases, in that order; junction bases with no gene match: 3. The V gene's germline CDR1 is SGHNT and CDR2 YENEEA. In DNA, the CDR3 is TGTGCCAGCAGCTTAGCAGGGACAGGGGACTACGAGCAGTACTTC. This translates into CASSLAGTGDYEQYF.

This clonotype was picked up a small number of times. J is TRBJ2-1 and V is TRBV4-2; 12 nucleotides match TRBD2. The CDR3 is made up of 18 amino acids. Trimming removed 3 bases from V and 6 bases from J; junction bases left unmatched: 12. The germline V gene has CDR1 LGHNA and CDR2 YNFKEQ. The CDR3 DNA reads TGTGCCAGCAGCCAGTATACTAGCGGGGGGCTAGAGGGCAATGAGCAGTTCTTC. Its protein is CASSQYTSGGLEGNEQFF.

This chain links TRBV4-1 with TRBJ2-7, with D possibly being TRBD1 (5 bases). This CDR3 is 14 amino acids long. CDR1 is MGHRA, CDR2 YSYEKL, per germline. Trimming pared 4 bases from V and 5 bases from J, leaving 15 bases between. This CDR3 reads CASSLSKGHDEQYF. The CDR3 DNA is TGCGCCAGCAGCCTGAGCAAGGGGCACGACGAGCAGTACTTC.

The chain joins TRBV12-3 or TRBV12-4 to TRBJ2-5; D possibly matches TRBD1 or TRBD2 (5 bases each). Trimming cost V 4 bases and J 1 base, with 10 bases left between them. The CDR3 runs 14 residues. The CDR3 DNA reads TGTGCCAGCAGTTCGGGACCGTTCCAAGAGACCCAGTACTTC. Translating it yields CASSSGPFQETQYF.

This clonotype appeared once. The V and J genes are TRBV7-2 and TRBJ2-1; 12 bases line up with TRBD1. Germline CDR1 reads SGHTA; CDR2 reads FQGNSA. V lost 5 bases to trimming and J lost 12 bases; unmatched junction nucleotides: 8. The CDR3 totals 14 residues. CDR3 DNA sequence: TGTGCCAGCAGCCCCGGGACAGGGGGCGGTGGGCAGTTCTTC. Encoded protein: CASSPGTGGGGQFF.

This clonotype was seen more than once but under ten times. The rearrangement joins TRBV2 to TRBJ2-3, with D unresolved. V was pared by 0 bases and J by 8 bases, with 6 bases between. The CDR3 has 12 amino acids. In germline, CDR1 is SNHLY, CDR2 FYNNEI. CDR3 region: CASSEAAVTQYF. For the CDR3, the DNA is TGTGCCAGCAGTGAAGCGGCGGTTACGCAGTATTTT.

In its sample, this clonotype was seen a few times. This chain uses TRBV6-2 or TRBV6-3 with TRBJ1-5; TRBD1 matches at 9 bases. The CDR3 runs to 16 residues. Losses at the gene ends were 6 bases for V and 6 bases for J; bases not matched to a gene: 12. Germline loops: CDR1 MNHEY, CDR2 SVGEGT. The CDR3 DNA sequence: TGTGCCAGCAGCCTCCTGGACAGGGGAATTTTTCAGCCCCAGCATTTT. Translating it yields CASSLLDRGIFQPQHF.

The V call is TRBV6-1, the J call TRBJ1-2; D is perhaps TRBD1 (6 bases). This CDR3 is 14 amino acids long. The germline V and J ends were trimmed by 7 bases and 0 bases, with 12 bases remaining between them. Per germline, CDR1 MNHNS and CDR2 SASEGT. The CDR3 DNA follows: TGTGCCAGCAATCCCGGGGGCGCTAACTATGGCTACACCTTC. Its protein product is CASNPGGANYGYTF.